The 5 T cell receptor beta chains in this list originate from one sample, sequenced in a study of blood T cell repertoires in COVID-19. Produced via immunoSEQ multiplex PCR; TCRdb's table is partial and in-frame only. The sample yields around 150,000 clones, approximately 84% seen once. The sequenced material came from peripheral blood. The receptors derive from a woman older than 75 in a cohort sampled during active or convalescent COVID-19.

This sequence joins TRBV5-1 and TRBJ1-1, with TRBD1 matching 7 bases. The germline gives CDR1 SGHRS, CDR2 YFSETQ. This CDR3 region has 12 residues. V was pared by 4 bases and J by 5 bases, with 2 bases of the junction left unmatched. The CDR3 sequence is CASSKTGTEAFF. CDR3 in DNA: TGCGCCAGCAGCAAGACAGGGACTGAAGCTTTCTTT.

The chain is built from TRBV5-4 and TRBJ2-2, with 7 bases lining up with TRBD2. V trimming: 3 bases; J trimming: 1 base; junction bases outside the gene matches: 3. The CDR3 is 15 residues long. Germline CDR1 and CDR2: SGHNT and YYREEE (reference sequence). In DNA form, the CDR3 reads TGTGCCAGCAGCTCGACTAGCCGGAACACCGGGGAGCTGTTTTTT. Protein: CASSSTSRNTGELFF.

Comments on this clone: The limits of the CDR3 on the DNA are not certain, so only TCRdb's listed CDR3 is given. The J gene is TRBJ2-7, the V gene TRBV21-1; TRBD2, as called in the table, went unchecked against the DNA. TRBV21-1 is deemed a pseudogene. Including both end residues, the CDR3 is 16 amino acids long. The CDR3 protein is CASSKVGGGSSYEQYV.

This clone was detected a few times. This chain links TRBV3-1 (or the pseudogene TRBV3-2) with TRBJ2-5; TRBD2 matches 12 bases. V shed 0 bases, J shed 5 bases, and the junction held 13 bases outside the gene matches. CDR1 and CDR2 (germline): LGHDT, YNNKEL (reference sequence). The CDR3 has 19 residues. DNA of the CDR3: TGTGCCAGCAGCCAAGAGAGGTCCTCTAGCGGGGGGGCCCGGGAGACCCAGTACTTC. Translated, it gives CASSQERSSSGGARETQYF.

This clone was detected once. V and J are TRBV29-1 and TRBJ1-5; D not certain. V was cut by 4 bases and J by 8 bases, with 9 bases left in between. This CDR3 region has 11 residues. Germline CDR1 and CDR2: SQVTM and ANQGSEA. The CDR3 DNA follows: TGCAGCGTTGTTTGTCCTAAGCCCCAGCATTTT. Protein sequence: CSVVCPKPQHF.